One and the same sample provided the 7 T cell receptor beta chains below, sequenced in a study of breast tumors, draining lymph nodes, adjacent tissues. Breast cancer patients provided tissue from their axillary draining lymph nodes. One entry per CDR3 protein, called by TCRdb with MiXCR from the multiplex PCR reads. The sample has around 130,000 distinct CDR3 sequences, about 31% seen once; the top ten hold approximately 2.2%. Sequencing was performed on axillary lymph node tissue. These receptors originate from a female donor with breast cancer. Some clones in this sample may be carry-over from other donors' samples.

This clonotype showed up many times. This chain joins TRBV4-3 and TRBJ2-3; D is undetermined. The CDR3 is 16 residues long. The germline V gene encodes CDR1 LGHNA and CDR2 YSLEER. V gave up 0 bases and J gave up 6 bases, with 16 bases separating them. In nucleotides, the CDR3 is TGCGCCAGCAGCCAAGAATTTAGGATCGGCCTTGATACGCAGTATTTT. This sequence encodes CASSQEFRIGLDTQYF.

This clonotype has ten or more counts. CDR3 DNA: TGTGCCAGCAGGCCGGGACAGCGGCATTCACCCCTCCACTTT. Amino acids: CASRPGQRHSPLHF. The V and J genes are TRBV6-5 and TRBJ1-6, with 7 positions matching TRBD1. Per the germline V gene, CDR1 is MNHEY and CDR2 is SVGAGI. The CDR3 has 14 amino acids. Losses at the gene ends were 6 bases for V and 8 bases for J; bases not matched to a gene: 7.

This clonotype was counted at least ten times. The chain carries TRBV6-6 and TRBJ1-2; D gene uncertain. The V gene's germline CDR1 is MNHNY and CDR2 SVGAGI (reference sequence). The CDR3 covers 11 residues. Trimming took off 6 bases at V and 0 bases at J, with 2 bases between the two ends. This CDR3 is CASSPNYGYTF. The CDR3 nucleotides are TGTGCCAGCAGCCCTAACTATGGCTACACCTTC.

This clonotype was seen at least ten times. A single base separates this from a much larger clone, so it may be a read error. J is TRBJ1-4 and V is TRBV12-3 or TRBV12-4, with TRBD1 matching over 7 bases. Trimming at V came to 7 bases and at J to 0 bases, leaving 5 bases not matched to a gene. The CDR3 is 15 amino acids. In DNA form, the CDR3 reads TGTGCCAGCACCGGACAGGCCGCAACTAATGAAAAACTGTTTTTT. It translates to CASTGQAATNEKLFF.

This clonotype was recorded many times. A much more abundant neighbour one base away suggests this may be a read error. The DNA for the CDR3 is TGCAGTGCTTACACCTCCCTGGGGGGTGCAGAGACCCAGTACTTC. The encoded protein is CSAYTSLGGAETQYF. This chain connects TRBV20-1 to TRBJ2-5; D is perhaps TRBD2 (6 bases). The germline V and J ends were trimmed by 5 bases and 4 bases, with 20 bases remaining between them. The germline V gene encodes CDR1 DFQATT and CDR2 SNEGSKA (reference sequence). The length of the CDR3 is 15 residues.

This clonotype was observed a single time. The rearrangement uses TRBV5-4 and TRBJ2-5; a weak D match, TRBD2 (5 bases). V shed 5 bases and J shed 6 bases, with 17 bases lying between them. The CDR3 length is 14 residues. Germline V gives CDR1 SGHNT, CDR2 YYREEE (reference sequence). The chain's CDR3 is CASRRGQAWKTQYF. In DNA, the CDR3 is TGTGCCAGCAGACGAGGGCAGGCGTGGAAGACCCAGTACTTC.

This rearrangement joins TRBV20-1 to TRBJ1-1; the D is unclear. Germline assignment: CDR1 DFQATT and CDR2 SNEGSKA (reference sequence). The CDR3 sequence is 14 residues long. Trimming pared 0 bases from V and 2 bases from J, leaving 10 bases between. The CDR3 sequence is CSARDKGRNTEAFF. The CDR3 region has the DNA TGCAGTGCTAGAGATAAGGGCCGAAACACTGAAGCTTTCTTT.